This TCR beta chain emerged from a study of beta chain features in type 1 diabetes. On the study more broadly: The examined sorted cells totaled some 99 million across samples. General study findings and limits: Type 1 diabetes patients had fewer VDJ junction insertions and more deletions.

The isolated RNA, all of it, was reverse transcribed, so expressed TCRB transcripts were what got sequenced. Sequencing used immunoSEQ multiplex PCR; TCRdb keeps in-frame clones, though not all of them. The sample yields about 620,000 clones, about a sixth seen once. This clone was counted only a few times. Antigen specificity is unknown. There was one heparinised blood draw per donor, averaging roughly 120 mL. From germline, CDR1 is SQVTM and CDR2 ANQGSEA. The J segment lost 2 bases and the V segment lost 4 bases, leaving 2 bases of the junction unmatched. The CDR3 contains 14 residues. This clonotype was obtained from a man aged 18 to 35 in good health. Sequencing used naive CD4+ T cells from blood. The chain combines TRBV29-1 with TRBJ2-5; 12 nucleotides agree with TRBD2. This chain's CDR3 is CSVGTSGVQETQYF. CDR3 DNA sequence: TGCAGCGTTGGGACTAGCGGGGTACAAGAGACCCAGTACTTC.